This T cell receptor (beta chain) appears in the sequencing data of a study of blood T cell repertoires in COVID-19. The method was immunoSEQ multiplex PCR; TCRdb's version includes in-frame clones alone and lacks a portion of them. The sample records 210,000 or so clones, approximately 79% being singletons. Germline lookup yields CDR1 LNHDA and CDR2 SQIVND (reference sequence). The V end lost 3 bases, the J end lost 7 bases, and 7 bases lay between the germline ends. CDR3 length: 11 amino acids. This rearrangement joins TRBV19 to TRBJ2-7; tentative D call: TRBD1 (6 bases). The source of this sequence is a human donor in a cohort sampled during active COVID-19. The sequencing input was peripheral blood. CDR3 sequence: CASSIQGEQYF. DNA of the CDR3: TGTGCCAGTAGTATCCAGGGGGAGCAGTACTTC.